The TCR beta chain under discussion was sequenced for a study of blood T cells in healthy people across ages. General study findings and limits: Unsorted PBMCs prevented conclusive naive versus antigen-experienced comparison. Long-lived and aged donors differed, with more naive CD4+ cells and higher diversity in the long-lived.

CDR3 size: 21 residues. Isolating PBMCs gave at least 7 million of these cells per sample. Per sample, extraction of total RNA gave at least 5.5 micrograms in every case. This clonotype was recorded a few times. Its target is not known. Sample-barcoded 5' priming and a J-beta primer mix drove a second PCR of about 6 to 12 cycles. One entry per CDR3 protein, called by TCRdb with MiXCR from the 5' RACE reads. The sample records 650,000 to 1,000,000 distinct CDR3 sequences, roughly 34% being singletons. V and J are TRBV21-1 and TRBJ2-6; TRBD1, the D gene given by the table, was not confirmed from the DNA. TRBV21-1 is an annotated pseudogene. The TCR originated in a man aged 18 to 35 in good health. Sequenced input: blood. CDR3 loop: CASSKVGTGRIKVSGANVLTF. As DNA, the CDR3 is TGTGCCAGCAGCAAAGTTGGCACAGGGAGGATAAAGGTCTCTGGGGCCAACGTCCTGACTTTC.